This paragraph reports one T cell receptor (beta chain). Antigen unknown. The CDR3 is made up of 15 amino acids. Trimming left V 1 base short and J 8 bases short, with 17 bases between. CDR1 is LGHNA and CDR2 is YNFKEQ in the germline V gene. The sample belongs to a study of OX40 agonist ivuxolimab in advanced cancers. General study points: Normalized T-cell clonal expansion was also low in a subset of nonresponders.

Profiled with immunoSEQ multiplex PCR; TCRdb holds only in-frame clones, not every one. This sample yields fewer than 25,000 clones, of which roughly 80% are seen a single time; about 23% belongs to the top ten. This rearrangement joins TRBV4-2 to TRBJ1-2; D perhaps matches TRBD1 (6 bases). Source: CD4+ or CD8+ T cells sorted from blood, taken in a trial of the OX40 agonist ivuxolimab. The TCR comes from an adult with an advanced solid tumor such as melanoma, head and neck, liver or kidney cancer. CDR3 in amino acids: CASSQVLGAPEGYTF. The CDR3, as DNA: TGTGCCAGCAGCCAAGTTCTGGGGGCGCCGGAGGGCTACACCTTC.